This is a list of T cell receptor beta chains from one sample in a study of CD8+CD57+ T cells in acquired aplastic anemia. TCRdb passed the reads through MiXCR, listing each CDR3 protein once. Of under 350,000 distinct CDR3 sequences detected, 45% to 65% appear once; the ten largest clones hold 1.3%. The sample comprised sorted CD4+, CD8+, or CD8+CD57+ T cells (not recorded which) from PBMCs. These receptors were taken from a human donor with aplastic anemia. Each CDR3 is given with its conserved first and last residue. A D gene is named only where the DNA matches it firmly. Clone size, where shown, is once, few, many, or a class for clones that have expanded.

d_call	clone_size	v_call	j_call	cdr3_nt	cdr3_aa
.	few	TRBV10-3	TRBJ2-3	TGTGCCATCAGTGAGCCGGACGGGACCCTGGATACGCAGTATTTT	CAISEPDGTLDTQYF
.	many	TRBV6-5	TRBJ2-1	TGTGCCAGCAGTTACGGGCACTACAATGAGCAGTTCTTC	CASSYGHYNEQFF
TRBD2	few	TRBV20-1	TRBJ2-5	TGCAGTGCTAGACTAGCGGGAGATGTTGGAGAGACCCAGTACTTC	CSARLAGDVGETQYF
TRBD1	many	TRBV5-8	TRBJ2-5	TGTGCCAGCAGCGCGGGACAGGGTCAGGAGACCCAGTACTTC	CASSAGQGQETQYF
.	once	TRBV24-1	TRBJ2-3	TGTGCCACCAGTGATTTGATTCCAGGACACACGCAGTATTTT	CATSDLIPGHTQYF
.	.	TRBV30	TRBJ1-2	TGTGCCTGGAGTGCCTTCCCCGGGGAGGGCGTTTATGGCTACACCTTC	CAWSAFPGEGVYGYTF
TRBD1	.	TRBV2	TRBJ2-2	TGTGCCAGCAGCTGGCCCCTCGGGACAGGGGTCGGGGAGCTGTTTTTT	CASSWPLGTGVGELFF
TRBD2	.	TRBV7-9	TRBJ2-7	TGTGCCAGCAGCCGCAGCGGGAAGGACGAGCAGTACTTC	CASSRSGKDEQYF
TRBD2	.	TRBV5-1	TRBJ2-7	TGCGCCAGCAGCTCGACCGGGACTAGCGGGAGGGCTTACGAGCAGTACTTC	CASSSTGTSGRAYEQYF
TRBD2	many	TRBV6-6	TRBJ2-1	TGTGCCAGCAGTTACCCTAGCGGTACCTACAATGAGCAGTTCTTC	CASSYPSGTYNEQFF
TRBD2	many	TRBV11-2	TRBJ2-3	TGTGCCAGCAGCTCGGGACTAGCGGGACCAACAGATACGCAGTATTTT	CASSSGLAGPTDTQYF
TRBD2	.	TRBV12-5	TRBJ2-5	TGTGCTAGTGGTTTGCCGACATCTAGCGGGAGTAAGACCCAGTACTTC	CASGLPTSSGSKTQYF
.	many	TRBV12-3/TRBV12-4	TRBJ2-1	TGTGCCAGCAGCTCTGGACTACTTTCCTCCTCTGAGCAGTTCTTC	CASSSGLLSSSEQFF
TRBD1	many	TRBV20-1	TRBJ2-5	TGCAGTGCTACGACGGGACAGGGAAAAGAGACCCAGTACTTC	CSATTGQGKETQYF
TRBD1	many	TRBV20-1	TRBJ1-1	TGCAGTGCTAGAGAACAGGGGGCCCTGAACACTGAAGCTTTCTTT	CSAREQGALNTEAFF
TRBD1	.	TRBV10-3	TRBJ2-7	TGTGCCATCAGCCTTGGACAGGGGGAATACGAGCAGTACTTC	CAISLGQGEYEQYF
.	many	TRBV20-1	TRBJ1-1	TGCAGTGCCACTCGACAGAACACTGAAGCTTTCTTT	CSATRQNTEAFF
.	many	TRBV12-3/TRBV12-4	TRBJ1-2	TGTGCCAGCAGCCGACAAGGCTATGGCTACACCTTC	CASSRQGYGYTF
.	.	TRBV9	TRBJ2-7	TGTGCCAGCAGAGAGGCGGGATTAAACGAGCAGTACTTC	CASREAGLNEQYF
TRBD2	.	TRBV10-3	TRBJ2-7	TGTGCCAGCAGTACTAGCGGGGAGTACGAGCAGTACTTC	CASSTSGEYEQYF
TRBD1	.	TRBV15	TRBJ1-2	TGTGCCACCAGCAGAGAAAGGACAGGAACGGGTGGCTACACCTTC	CATSRERTGTGGYTF
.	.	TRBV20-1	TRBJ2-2	TGCAGTGCTAGTGAGGCGGGACGGGACACCGGGGAGCTGTTTTTT	CSASEAGRDTGELFF
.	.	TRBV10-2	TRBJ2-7	TGCGCCAGCGGGGGCTGGGAGCAGTACTTC	CASGGWEQYF
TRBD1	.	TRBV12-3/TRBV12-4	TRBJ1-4	TGTGCCAGCAGCCACGGACAGGGAAAACTGTTTTTT	CASSHGQGKLFF
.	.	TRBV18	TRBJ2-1	TGTGCCAGCTCCCTCTACAGCTCATTACAGGGCGTATTTGGCAATGAGCAGTTCTTC	CASSLYSSLQGVFGNEQFF
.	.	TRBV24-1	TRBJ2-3	TGTGCCACCAGTGACCCCAGGGCGCAGTATTTT	CATSDPRAQYF
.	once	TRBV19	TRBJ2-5	TGTGCCAGTAGTATAGGACCGGAACAAGAGACCCAGTACTTC	CASSIGPEQETQYF
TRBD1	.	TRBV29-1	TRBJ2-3	TGCAGCGTTGGCGAGGGACAGGGGTCAGATACGCAGTATTTT	CSVGEGQGSDTQYF
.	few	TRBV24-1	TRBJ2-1	TGTGCCACCAGTGATCCCGAGAGGGATGAGCAGTTCTTC	CATSDPERDEQFF
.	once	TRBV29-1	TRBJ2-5	TGCAGCGCGGGCATCCGGGGGATAGGAGAGACCCAGTACTTC	CSAGIRGIGETQYF
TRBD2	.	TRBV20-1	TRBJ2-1	TGCAGTGCTTCCCGTAGCGGGAGTGACTTAAATGAGCAGTTCTTC	CSASRSGSDLNEQFF
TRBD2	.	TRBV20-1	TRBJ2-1	TGCAGTGCTAGGCAACTAGCGACCCATGAGCAGTTCTTC	CSARQLATHEQFF
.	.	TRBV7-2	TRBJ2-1	TGTGCCAGCAGCTTGGGGGGACTCGATGAGCAGTTCTTC	CASSLGGLDEQFF
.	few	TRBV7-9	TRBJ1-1	TGTGCCATCCCGGGGAGCGGTGAAGCTTTCTTT	CAIPGSGEAFF
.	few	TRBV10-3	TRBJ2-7	TGTGCCATCAGTGAGTCGTACGGATTCTACGAGCAGTACTTC	CAISESYGFYEQYF
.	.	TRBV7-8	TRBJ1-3	TGCGCCAGCAGCCAAGAGACAGGTCCCTCCTCTGGAAACACCATATATTTT	CASSQETGPSSGNTIYF
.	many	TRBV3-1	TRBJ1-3	TGTGCCAGCAGCCAAGACGGGACATACTCTGGAAACACCATATATTTT	CASSQDGTYSGNTIYF
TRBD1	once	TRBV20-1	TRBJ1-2	TGCAGTGCTTTAGCAGGGGGAGGAGTCGATGGCTACACCTTC	CSALAGGGVDGYTF
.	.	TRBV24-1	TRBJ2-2	TGTGCCACCAGTGATTCTGAAGCATCGAACACCGGGGAGTTGTTTTTT	CATSDSEASNTGELFF
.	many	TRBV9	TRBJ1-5	TGTGCCAGCAGCGTAGGGGCACAGGGCGGCCAGCCCCAGCATTTT	CASSVGAQGGQPQHF
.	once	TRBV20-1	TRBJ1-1	TGCAGTGCTAGAGATGGTCGGGCTGACACTGAAGCTTTCTTT	CSARDGRADTEAFF
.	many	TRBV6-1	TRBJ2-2	TGTGCCAGCAGCCGCCAGACTAGGGCCCCCGGGGAGCTGTTTTTT	CASSRQTRAPGELFF
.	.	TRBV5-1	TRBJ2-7	TGCGCCAGCAGCTTGGCCGGACAGTCCATCTACGAGCAGTACTTC	CASSLAGQSIYEQYF
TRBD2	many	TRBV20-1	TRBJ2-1	TGCAGTGCTAGACCTAGCGGGAGGGTCGATGGCGTCTCCTACAATGAGCAGTTCTTC	CSARPSGRVDGVSYNEQFF
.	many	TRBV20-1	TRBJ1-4	TGCAGTGCTAGAGTAAATGAAAAACTGTTTTTT	CSARVNEKLFF
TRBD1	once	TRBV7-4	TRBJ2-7	TGTGCCAGCAGTCGCAGTACAGGGGTCGAGCAGTACTTC	CASSRSTGVEQYF
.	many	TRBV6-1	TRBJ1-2	TGTGCCAGCAGTGAAAGGGGGACCTATGGCTACACCTTC	CASSERGTYGYTF